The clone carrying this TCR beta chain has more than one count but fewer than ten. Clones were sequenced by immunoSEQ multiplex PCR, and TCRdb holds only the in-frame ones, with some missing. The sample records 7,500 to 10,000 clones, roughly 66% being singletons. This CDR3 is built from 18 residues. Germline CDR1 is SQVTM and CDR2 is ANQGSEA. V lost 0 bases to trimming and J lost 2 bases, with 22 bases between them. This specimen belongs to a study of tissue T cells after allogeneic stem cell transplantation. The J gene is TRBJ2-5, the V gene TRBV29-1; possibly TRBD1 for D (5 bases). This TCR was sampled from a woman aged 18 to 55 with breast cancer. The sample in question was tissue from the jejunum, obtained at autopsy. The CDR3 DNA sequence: TGCAGCGTTGAAGAAACCCTCGTAGTAGGCAGGGTGCAAGAGACCCAGTACTTC. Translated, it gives CSVEETLVVGRVQETQYF. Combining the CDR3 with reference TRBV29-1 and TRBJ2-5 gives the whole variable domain SAVISQKPSRDICQRGTSLTIQCQVDSQVTMMFWYRQQPGQSLTLIATANQGSEATYESGFVIDKFPISRPNLTFSTLTVSNMSPEDSSIYLCSVEETLVVGRVQETQYFGPGTRLLVL.